These 15 T cell receptor beta chains originate from one sample sequenced in a study of blood T cells in healthy people across ages. Next came a second PCR, run for about 7 to 12 cycles, which used a sample-barcoded 5' primer along with a J-beta primer mix. Via MiXCR, TCRdb re-called the 5' RACE reads, giving one row per CDR3 protein. Among approximately 780,000 distinct CDR3 sequences listed, about 26% were seen once. The sample was also reused in another study, on T cells of mothers and their children.

Sequencing was carried out using blood. The receptors stem from a boy aged 5-17 years in good health.

The chain couples TRBV5-1 to TRBJ2-5; TRBD1 matches 10 bases. The DNA end is a closer match to TRBJ2-7, so the J assignment may be wrong. The CDR3 covers 17 residues. Germline CDR1 SGHRS, CDR2 YFSETQ. This CDR3 is CASSLRDRGFSTYEQYF. The CDR3 DNA sequence: TGCGCCAGCAGCTTGCGGGACAGGGGCTTTTCGACCTACGAGCAGTACTTC.

The V gene is TRBV12-3 or TRBV12-4, the J gene TRBJ2-5; 8 positions agree with TRBD2. The J call may be mistaken, given a closer DNA end match to TRBJ2-1. CDR3 length: 15 amino acids. This CDR3 reads CASSFARGAYNEQFF. CDR3 coding DNA: TGTGCCAGCAGTTTTGCGCGGGGGGCTTACAATGAGCAGTTCTTC.

The chain links TRBV5-1 to TRBJ2-7; no reliable D call. Germline loops: CDR1 SGHRS, CDR2 YFSETQ. This CDR3 spans 16 amino acids. The ends were cut back, 2 bases at V and 0 bases at J, with 15 bases in the middle. This chain's CDR3 is CASSFLDRPSSYEQYF. DNA of the CDR3: TGCGCCAGCAGCTTCCTCGACCGGCCCAGCTCCTACGAGCAGTACTTC.

This clonotype was counted between two and nine times. This sequence joins TRBV11-2 and TRBJ2-1, with D possibly being TRBD1 (5 bases). The J call may be in error: the DNA end matches TRBJ2-7 better. The CDR3 length is 14 residues. Per the germline V gene, CDR1 is SGHAT and CDR2 is FQNNGV. CDR3 coding DNA: TGTGCCAGCAGCTTAGTGGGGCCCCTCTACGAGCAGTACTTC. Residues: CASSLVGPLYEQYF.

This clonotype came up many times. The J gene is TRBJ2-2, the V gene TRBV5-1; D unclear. The germline V and J ends were trimmed by 0 bases and 5 bases, with 5 bases remaining between them. This CDR3 comprises 13 residues. From germline, CDR1 is SGHRS and CDR2 YFSETQ. The CDR3 DNA follows: TGCGCCAGCAGCTTGGTTGGAACCGGGGAGCTGTTTTTT. This gives the protein CASSLVGTGELFF. The complete variable domain, with remaining parts taken from reference TRBV5-1 and TRBJ2-2, reads KAGVTQTPRYLIKTRGQQVTLSCSPISGHRSVSWYQQTPGQGLQFLFEYFSETQRNKGNFPGRFSGRQFSNSRSEMNVSTLELGDSALYLCASSLVGTGELFFGEGSRLTVL.

V gene TRBV10-3 combines with J gene TRBJ2-3; D is undetermined. The germline CDR1 and CDR2 sequences are ENHRY and SYGVKD. V shed 5 bases and J shed 0 bases, with 9 bases lying between them. The CDR3 is 14 amino acids. The CDR3 DNA sequence: TGTGCCATCAGTCCCAGCTCTAGCACAGATACGCAGTATTTT. It codes for CAISPSSSTDTQYF.

The rearrangement joins TRBV9 to TRBJ2-1, with D possibly matching TRBD2 (6 bases). Germline CDR1 reads SGDLS; CDR2 reads YYNGEE. This CDR3 is built from 15 residues. Trimming cost V 0 bases and J 6 bases, with 13 bases left between them. CDR3 DNA sequence: TGTGCCAGCAGCGTAGGGCGCGGGGCTAGCAATGAGCAGTTCTTC. Translated, it gives CASSVGRGASNEQFF.

The rearrangement joins TRBV7-2 to TRBJ2-2; the match to TRBD2 covers 7 bases. Trimming removed 2 bases from V and 0 bases from J; junction bases left unmatched: 3. CDR3 size: 16 residues. Germline V gene lookup returns CDR1 SGHTA and CDR2 FQGNSA. This CDR3 reads CASSLKRGSNTGELFF. CDR3 sequence (DNA): TGTGCCAGCAGCTTAAAGCGGGGTTCGAACACCGGGGAGCTGTTTTTT.

In its sample, this clonotype was seen a few times. The chain uses TRBV12-3 or TRBV12-4 and TRBJ2-3; 7 bases are a match to TRBD2. CDR3 size: 14 residues. The V gene end was trimmed by 6 bases and the J gene end by 3 bases; junction bases not matched to a gene: 6. The chain's CDR3 is CASSWGGPTDTQYF. The CDR3 DNA reads TGTGCCAGCAGCTGGGGGGGACCGACAGATACGCAGTATTTT.

The chain uses TRBV9 and TRBJ1-1; 7 bases map to TRBD1. CDR1 SGDLS and CDR2 YYNGEE come from the germline V gene. Trimming took 3 bases from V and 11 from J; bases not matched to a gene: 13. The length of the CDR3 is 14 residues. The CDR3 DNA reads as TGTGCCAGCAGCGCCCCCGGCACAGGGGTTCCGGCTTTCTTT. Translation gives CASSAPGTGVPAFF.

In this sample, this clonotype turned up once. J is TRBJ2-7 and V is TRBV27; a possible D gene is TRBD1 (6 bases). This CDR3 region has 15 residues. Germline loops: CDR1 MNHEY, CDR2 SMNVEV (reference sequence). V dropped 0 bases and J dropped 0 bases, with 9 bases sitting between them. In DNA form, the CDR3 reads TGTGCCAGCAGTTTATCTTACAGGGCCTCCTACGAGCAGTACTTC. As protein: CASSLSYRASYEQYF.

This sequence joins TRBV6-2 or TRBV6-3 and TRBJ2-2; 8 bases fit TRBD1. V trimming: 6 bases; J trimming: 7 bases; junction bases outside the gene matches: 7. The CDR3 covers 14 residues. The germline gives CDR1 MNHEY, CDR2 SVGEGT. The CDR3 DNA reads as TGTGCCAGCAGGCCGGACAGGGTGAACGGGGAGCTGTTTTTT. This translates into CASRPDRVNGELFF.

This clonotype was seen a single time. The gene calls are TRBV28 and TRBJ1-5; tentatively, D is TRBD1 (5 bases). CDR1 MDHEN and CDR2 SYDVKM come from the germline V gene. This CDR3 has 15 residues. V dropped 4 bases and J dropped 7 bases, with 17 bases sitting between them. CDR3 in amino acids: CASSSAGTSLQPQHF. In nucleotides, the CDR3 is TGTGCCAGCAGTTCTGCCGGGACTTCATTGCAGCCCCAGCATTTT.

The chain uses TRBV4-2 and TRBJ1-5, with D possibly TRBD1 on 5 matching bases. With 1 base removed from V and 4 bases from J, the gap between germline ends came to 11 bases. Germline V gene lookup returns CDR1 LGHNA and CDR2 YNFKEQ. This CDR3 spans 15 amino acids. The CDR3 sequence is CASSQAGRQNQPQHF. In nucleotides, the CDR3 is TGTGCCAGCAGCCAAGCGGGACGGCAAAATCAGCCCCAGCATTTT.

This clonotype was seen more than once but under ten times. J is TRBJ1-4 and V is TRBV6-6; D is undetermined. CDR3 size: 15 residues. Germline CDR1 MNHNY, CDR2 SVGAGI (reference sequence). The V end lost 5 bases, the J end lost 7 bases, and 17 bases lay between the germline ends. CDR3 sequence: CASSPQGPLGEKLFF. DNA of the CDR3: TGTGCCAGCAGTCCCCAAGGACCTCTGGGTGAAAAACTGTTTTTT.